The 30 T cell receptor beta chains below all came from one sample that was sequenced in a study of T-cell reconstitution after alpha-beta-depleted transplantation in children. Researchers prepared the TCRbeta library using unique molecular identifiers, the study reports. TCRdb re-called the PCR reads with MiXCR, one entry per CDR3 protein. The sample holds about 540,000 distinct CDR3 sequences, over 25% seen once. This specimen was PBMCs, taken before TCRalphabeta/CD19-depleted stem cell transplant. The receptors here all came from a boy in the first two years of life with Wiskott-Aldrich syndrome, due to receive a stem cell transplant.

The chain carries TRBV6-1 and TRBJ1-3, with a possible D match to TRBD1 (5 bases). The CDR3 extends over 15 amino acids. Germline values: CDR1 MNHNS, CDR2 SASEGT. The germline V and J ends were trimmed by 6 bases and 0 bases, with 12 bases remaining between them. The CDR3 DNA reads as TGTGCCAGCAGCGCGACAGCAAGCTCTGGAAACACCATATATTTT. It encodes CASSATASSGNTIYF.

This chain joins TRBV30 and TRBJ2-1; tentative D call: TRBD2 (5 bases). The CDR3 is 16 amino acids. The V end was cut by 1 base, the J end by 0 bases, with 13 bases between. Germline V gene sequence: CDR1 GTSNPN, CDR2 SVGIG (reference sequence). CDR3 in amino acids: CAWSGEGASSYNEQFF. CDR3 in DNA: TGTGCCTGGAGTGGCGAGGGAGCCAGCTCCTACAATGAGCAGTTCTTC.

This clonotype showed up just a few times. The V and J genes are TRBV5-1 and TRBJ2-1, with 9 nucleotides matching TRBD2. The V gene's germline CDR1 is SGHRS and CDR2 YFSETQ. Unmatched junction bases numbered 16, after V lost 4 bases and J lost 8 bases. The CDR3 contains 17 residues. The DNA of the CDR3 is TGCGCCAGCAGCCTATTTCTGCTAGCGGGACAATCCTATGAGCAGTTCTTC. Its translation: CASSLFLLAGQSYEQFF.

This clonotype was seen a few times. V gene TRBV5-1 combines with J gene TRBJ2-5; perhaps TRBD1 as D (5 bases). The CDR3 contains 14 residues. The germline gives CDR1 SGHRS, CDR2 YFSETQ. V shed 0 bases and J shed 1 base, with 7 bases lying between them. The CDR3 loop reads CASSLARAQETQYF. Written as DNA, the CDR3 is TGCGCCAGCAGCTTGGCCAGGGCCCAAGAGACCCAGTACTTC.

This clonotype was picked up a small number of times. This chain joins TRBV15 and TRBJ2-2; 9 bases align to TRBD2. CDR3 length: 21 amino acids. Germline V gives CDR1 LNHNV, CDR2 YYDKDF (reference sequence). V trimming: 6 bases; J trimming: 7 bases; junction bases outside the gene matches: 27. The chain's CDR3 is CATSNRGQAKGRGRAYGELFF. For the CDR3, the DNA is TGTGCCACCAGTAACCGAGGACAGGCAAAGGGTCGCGGGAGGGCCTACGGGGAGCTGTTTTTT.

The genes are TRBV5-4 and TRBJ2-5, with 9 bases lining up with TRBD1. Trimming cost V 4 bases and J 5 bases; bases outside gene matches: 3. Per the germline V gene, CDR1 is SGHNT and CDR2 is YYREEE (reference sequence). This CDR3 region has 13 residues. The CDR3 region has the DNA TGTGCCAGCAGCAAGGGGACAGGGGAGACCCAGTACTTC. It translates to CASSKGTGETQYF.

This chain links TRBV5-1 with TRBJ2-2; 10 bases match TRBD2. CDR1 is SGHRS and CDR2 is YFSETQ in the germline V gene. The J segment lost 4 bases and the V segment lost 8 bases, leaving 8 bases of the junction unmatched. CDR3 size: 15 residues. CDR3 DNA: TGCGCCAGGACCCGGGCTAGCGGGAGCACCGGGGAGCTGTTTTTT. Amino acids: CARTRASGSTGELFF.

This clonotype was observed a few times. The rearrangement links TRBV10-3 to TRBJ2-5; maybe TRBD2 (6 bases). The ends were cut back, 0 bases at V and 3 bases at J, with 11 bases in the middle. Germline V gene sequence: CDR1 ENHRY, CDR2 SYGVKD. The CDR3 covers 15 residues. The CDR3 reads CAISESLGGEETQYF. CDR3 in DNA: TGTGCCATCAGTGAGTCATTGGGGGGAGAAGAGACCCAGTACTTC.

This clonotype showed up just a few times. This chain links TRBV5-6 with TRBJ2-7, with 7 bases lining up with TRBD1. There are 13 residues in the CDR3. Trimming at V came to 4 bases and at J to 5 bases, leaving 6 bases not matched to a gene. Germline V gene data show CDR1 as SGHDT and CDR2 as YYEEEE. The CDR3 DNA is TGTGCCAGCAGCAACCCGACAGGGAACGAGCAGTACTTC. Protein: CASSNPTGNEQYF. Based on the CDR3 plus reference TRBV5-6 and TRBJ2-7, the full variable domain is DAGVTQSPTHLIKTRGQQVTLRCSPKSGHDTVSWYQQALGQGPQFIFQYYEEEERQRGNFPDRFSGHQFPNYSSELNVNALLLGDSALYLCASSNPTGNEQYFGPGTRLTVT.

There are a few counts of this clonotype. The V and J genes are TRBV6-6 and TRBJ2-5; no definite D call. The germline V and J ends were trimmed by 6 bases and 0 bases, with 8 bases remaining between them. In germline, CDR1 is MNHNY, CDR2 SVGAGI (reference sequence). The CDR3 consists of 13 residues. DNA of the CDR3: TGTGCCAGCAGGAACCGGTACCAAGAGACCCAGTACTTC. Amino acids: CASRNRYQETQYF.

The chain joins TRBV12-3 or TRBV12-4 to TRBJ2-5, with unresolved D. Trimming removed 3 bases from V and 2 bases from J, with 10 bases in between. CDR3 size: 14 residues. CDR3 region: CASSFEARQETQYF. In DNA form, the CDR3 reads TGTGCCAGCAGTTTTGAAGCACGACAAGAGACCCAGTACTTC.

This chain connects TRBV2 to TRBJ2-4; 8 nucleotides align to TRBD1. Germline V gene lookup returns CDR1 SNHLY and CDR2 FYNNEI. The CDR3 is 15 residues long. V was clipped by 4 bases and J by 6 bases; unmatched bases: 8. CDR3 bases: TGTGCCAGCAGTGGGACAGGGAACGTTGCAAACATTCAGTACTTC. Its translation: CASSGTGNVANIQYF.

This clonotype was counted between two and nine times. This chain links TRBV11-2 with TRBJ2-1; 8 bases match TRBD2. The CDR3 is made up of 14 amino acids. Germline V CDR1 and CDR2: SGHAT, FQNNGV. Trimming removed 4 bases from V and 4 bases from J; junction bases left unmatched: 3. As DNA, the CDR3 is TGTGCCAGCAGCTCGACTAGCGTTTACAATGAGCAGTTCTTC. It specifies CASSSTSVYNEQFF.

The chain couples TRBV28 to TRBJ2-2, with TRBD2 as a possible D gene (6 bases). The CDR3 runs 15 residues. V was pared by 3 bases and J by 5 bases, with 13 bases between. From germline, CDR1 is MDHEN and CDR2 SYDVKM. The CDR3 DNA sequence: TGTGCCAGCAGTTTGGATAGCGGCCCGACCGGGGAGCTGTTTTTT. It specifies CASSLDSGPTGELFF.

The rearrangement joins TRBV7-9 to TRBJ2-1; D ambiguous. CDR1 and CDR2 from the germline V gene are SEHNR and FQNEAQ (reference sequence). The CDR3 extends over 12 amino acids. Trimming stripped 4 bases from V and 12 bases from J, with 13 bases between. Here the CDR3 DNA reads TGTGCCAGCAGCTCGGGCAGTCCGGGGCAGTTCTTC. Its translation: CASSSGSPGQFF.

The table lists this clonotype with a few counts. The chain's CDR3 is CASSRLTPGPSTDTQYF. CDR3 nucleotide sequence: TGTGCCAGCAGCCGCCTGACTCCCGGTCCCAGCACAGATACGCAGTATTTT. The V gene is TRBV5-6, the J gene TRBJ2-3; D is uncertain. CDR3 length: 17 residues. Looked up from germline, CDR1 is SGHDT and CDR2 is YYEEEE. The V end lost 4 bases, the J end lost 0 bases, and 18 bases lay between the germline ends. Full variable domain (rest looked up from reference TRBV5-6 and TRBJ2-3): DAGVTQSPTHLIKTRGQQVTLRCSPKSGHDTVSWYQQALGQGPQFIFQYYEEEERQRGNFPDRFSGHQFPNYSSELNVNALLLGDSALYLCASSRLTPGPSTDTQYFGPGTRLTVL.

Of note for this clonotype: An end of the junction does not agree with germline; a read error may underlie this. J is TRBJ1-6 and V is TRBV9, with 9 bases lining up with TRBD1. CDR1 is SGDLS, CDR2 YYNGEE, per germline. The CDR3 extends over 15 amino acids. The CDR3 protein is CASIVTDRGSSPLHF. The CDR3 nucleotides are TGTGCCAGCATCGTAACCGACAGGGGGAGTTCACCCCTCCACTTT.

Turning to this clonotype: One end of the junction varies from germline; a read error may be responsible. This sequence joins TRBV20-1 and TRBJ2-1; D gene unclear. The germline V gene encodes CDR1 DFQATT and CDR2 SNEGSKA (reference sequence). The CDR3 has 16 residues. The CDR3: CCARVYSKSTYNEQFF. Here the CDR3 DNA reads TGCTGTGCTAGAGTGTATTCTAAATCTACCTACAATGAGCAGTTCTTC.

V gene TRBV6-5 combines with J gene TRBJ1-1, with unresolved D. Germline CDR1 MNHEY, CDR2 SVGAGI. The germline V and J ends were trimmed by 2 bases and 0 bases, with 7 bases remaining between them. This CDR3 spans 14 amino acids. CDR3: CASSYTGLNTEAFF. CDR3 nucleotides: TGTGCCAGCAGTTACACGGGTCTGAACACTGAAGCTTTCTTT.

In its sample, this clonotype was seen a few times. The V gene is TRBV2, the J gene TRBJ2-3; no clear D gene. From germline, CDR1 is SNHLY and CDR2 FYNNEI. CDR3 length: 14 amino acids. V lost 6 bases and J 1 base, leaving 11 bases between the germline ends. CDR3 amino acids: CASRTPGGTDTQYF. The CDR3 coding sequence is TGTGCCAGCAGGACGCCTGGGGGCACAGATACGCAGTATTTT.

This chain joins TRBV27 and TRBJ2-3, with 10 bases identical to TRBD1. The CDR3 is 15 amino acids. V lost 3 bases and J lost 4; bases outside the gene matches: 4. Germline V gives CDR1 MNHEY, CDR2 SMNVEV (reference sequence). The CDR3 nucleotides are TGTGCCAGCAGTTTCCGGGACAGGGGACCAGATACGCAGTATTTT. It is translated as CASSFRDRGPDTQYF.

The table lists this clonotype with a few counts. V is TRBV12-3 or TRBV12-4 and J is TRBJ1-1; 9 bases map to TRBD1. The CDR3 contains 13 residues. Trimming at V came to 7 bases and at J to 6 bases, leaving 6 bases not matched to a gene. CDR3 in amino acids: CASIRQGGPEAFF. CDR3 in DNA: TGTGCCAGCATCAGACAGGGGGGTCCTGAAGCTTTCTTT.

The chain is built from TRBV4-1 and TRBJ1-5; the D is unclear. Looked up from germline, CDR1 is MGHRA and CDR2 is YSYEKL. The V and J ends lost 1 base and 9 bases respectively, with 13 bases between them. There are 14 residues in the CDR3. CDR3 sequence: CASSQGQPSRPQHF. CDR3 in DNA: TGCGCCAGCAGCCAAGGGCAGCCAAGTAGGCCCCAGCATTTT.

The rearrangement joins TRBV7-9 to TRBJ2-4; TRBD1 agrees at 7 bases. V lost 6 bases to trimming and J lost 5 bases; unmatched junction nucleotides: 4. Germline loops: CDR1 SEHNR, CDR2 FQNEAQ (reference sequence). The CDR3 is 13 residues long. Here the CDR3 reads CASSYTGENIQYF. CDR3 DNA sequence: TGTGCCAGCAGTTATACAGGGGAAAACATTCAGTACTTC. The variable domain in full, completed from reference TRBV7-9 and TRBJ2-4, reads DTGVSQNPRHKITKRGQNVTFRCDPISEHNRLYWYRQTLGQGPEFLTYFQNEAQLEKSRLLSDRFSAERPKGSFSTLEIQRTEQGDSAMYLCASSYTGENIQYFGAGTRLSVL.

The gene calls are TRBV5-1 and TRBJ2-6; a possible D gene is TRBD2 (5 bases). V was clipped by 0 bases and J by 3 bases, with 7 bases between them. Germline loops: CDR1 SGHRS, CDR2 YFSETQ. The CDR3 sequence is 15 residues long. In DNA, the CDR3 is TGCGCCAGCAGCTTGGACGGAGGTGGGGCCAACGTCCTGACTTTC. Its protein product is CASSLDGGGANVLTF.

The chain employs TRBV7-9 and TRBJ1-4; TRBD1 matches 7 bases. V gave up 4 bases and J gave up 4 bases; unmatched junction bases: 12. Germline CDR1 SEHNR, CDR2 FQNEAQ (reference sequence). CDR3 length: 17 residues. The CDR3 sequence: CASSSQTPQGNNEKLFF. CDR3 DNA sequence: TGTGCCAGCAGCTCCCAAACACCACAGGGGAATAATGAAAAACTGTTTTTT.

V is TRBV6-5 and J is TRBJ2-5, with D uncertain. The CDR3 has 14 amino acids. The ends were cut back, 4 bases at V and 0 bases at J, with 9 bases in the middle. The germline CDR1 and CDR2 sequences are MNHEY and SVGAGI. The CDR3 DNA reads as TGTGCCAGCAGTTCTGGTGGGTACCAAGAGACCCAGTACTTC. This translates into CASSSGGYQETQYF.

This clonotype was picked up one time. CDR3 nucleotide sequence: TGTGCCAGCAGTCGTCGGTCTCCCAATGAGCAGTTCTTC. Translated: CASSRRSPNEQFF. This rearrangement joins TRBV6-1 to TRBJ2-1; D remains ambiguous. The CDR3 has 13 residues. CDR1 and CDR2 from the germline V gene are MNHNS and SASEGT. Between the trimmed V and J ends, which lost 5 bases and 6 bases, there was a span of 11 bases.

This clonotype is a singleton in its sample. V usage is TRBV28 and J usage is TRBJ2-7, with unresolved D. There are 13 residues in the CDR3. Germline V gene data show CDR1 as MDHEN and CDR2 as SYDVKM. Deletions cut 2 bases from V and 2 bases from J, with 7 bases between. The CDR3 protein is CASSLQRPYEQYF. CDR3 bases: TGTGCCAGCAGTTTACAAAGGCCCTACGAGCAGTACTTC.

This clonotype was picked up a small number of times. The V gene is TRBV10-3, the J gene TRBJ2-7; unclear D gene. V was trimmed by 0 bases and J by 2 bases, leaving 11 bases between them. This CDR3 has 15 amino acids. Germline assignment: CDR1 ENHRY and CDR2 SYGVKD. CDR3 residues: CAISESGLLTYEQYF. DNA of the CDR3: TGTGCCATCAGTGAGTCAGGGCTCTTAACCTACGAGCAGTACTTC.